Following are 13 T cell receptor beta chains from one sample sequenced in a study of T cells after yellow fever vaccination. TCRdb processed the 5' RACE reads anew with MiXCR; each CDR3 protein has one entry. Of 170,000 or so distinct CDR3 sequences in the sample, approximately 6.2% are singletons; the top ten hold roughly 3%. Sequenced here: CD4+ T cells sorted from PBMCs, sampled on the day of the first yellow fever vaccination. The receptors come from a man aged 18 to 29 who received the YFV17D yellow fever vaccine.

This clonotype was found a few times. V and J are TRBV5-4 and TRBJ2-4; perhaps D is TRBD1 or TRBD2 (5 bases each). Germline V gene data show CDR1 as SGHNT and CDR2 as YYREEE (reference sequence). Trimming left V 4 bases short and J 2 bases short, with 13 bases between. This CDR3 has 15 residues. The CDR3 nucleotides read TGTGCCAGCAGCGGGGACCCGCTGACCAAAAACATTCAGTACTTC. It specifies CASSGDPLTKNIQYF.

The CDR3 region has the DNA TGCGCCAGCAGCCTCGAGGGTATGGAGATGAATGAGCAGTTCTTC. It encodes CASSLEGMEMNEQFF. The rearrangement joins TRBV5-1 to TRBJ2-1; TRBD2 might be the D (5 bases). The V gene's germline CDR1 is SGHRS and CDR2 YFSETQ. This CDR3 is 15 amino acids long. The V end lost 4 bases, the J end lost 7 bases, and 18 bases lay between the germline ends.

This clonotype appeared many times. This chain links TRBV5-1 with TRBJ2-1, with D perhaps given as TRBD1 or TRBD2 (5 bases each). V lost 1 base, J lost 12 bases, and 8 bases lay in between. The CDR3 spans 11 residues. Germline CDR1 SGHRS, CDR2 YFSETQ. The CDR3 reads CASSLSGTQFF. Here the CDR3 DNA reads TGCGCCAGCAGCTTGTCAGGGACGCAGTTCTTC. Using reference TRBV5-1 and TRBJ2-1 for the parts outside the CDR3, the full variable domain is KAGVTQTPRYLIKTRGQQVTLSCSPISGHRSVSWYQQTPGQGLQFLFEYFSETQRNKGNFPGRFSGRQFSNSRSEMNVSTLELGDSALYLCASSLSGTQFFGPGTRLTVL.

This clonotype was recorded at least ten times. The chain employs TRBV2 and TRBJ2-5; 8 bases align to TRBD2. The germline gives CDR1 SNHLY, CDR2 FYNNEI. This CDR3 contains 14 residues. With 1 base clipped from V and 5 bases from J, the junction kept 3 bases outside the gene matches. The CDR3 nucleotides read TGTGCCAGCAGTGAAGGGAGCGGGGGTGAGACCCAGTACTTC. Its protein product is CASSEGSGGETQYF. Variable domain in full (rest from reference TRBV2 and TRBJ2-5): EPEVTQTPSHQVTQMGQEVILRCVPISNHLYFYWYRQILGQKVEFLVSFYNNEISEKSEIFDDQFSVERPDGSNFTLKIRSTKLEDSAMYFCASSEGSGGETQYFGPGTRLLVL.

The table lists this clonotype with a few counts. The J gene is TRBJ2-3, the V gene TRBV18, with D unresolved. The CDR3 sequence is 12 residues long. With 4 bases removed from V and 2 bases from J, the gap between germline ends came to 4 bases. In germline, CDR1 is KGHSH, CDR2 LQKENI. Here the CDR3 reads CASSHYTDTQYF. In nucleotides, the CDR3 is TGTGCCAGCTCACACTACACAGATACGCAGTATTTT. The full variable domain, with the rest looked up from reference TRBV18 and TRBJ2-3, is NAGVMQNPRHLVRRRGQEARLRCSPMKGHSHVYWYRQLPEEGLKFMVYLQKENIIDESGMPKERFSAEFPKEGPSILRIQQVVRGDSAAYFCASSHYTDTQYFGPGTRLTVL.

This clonotype was counted many times. V is TRBV4-3 and J is TRBJ2-1, with D unclear. The CDR3 has 13 residues. V lost 0 bases and J lost 5, with 5 bases in between. In germline, CDR1 is LGHNA, CDR2 YSLEER. In DNA, the CDR3 is TGCGCCAGCAGCCAAGATTGGGACAATGAGCAGTTCTTC. Its protein product is CASSQDWDNEQFF.

The chain combines TRBV5-1 with TRBJ1-1; maybe TRBD1 (5 bases). CDR1 and CDR2 (germline): SGHRS, YFSETQ. The V and J ends lost 2 bases and 1 base respectively, with 9 bases between them. The CDR3 has 14 amino acids. This CDR3 reads CASSFMTENTEAFF. The DNA of the CDR3 is TGCGCCAGCAGCTTTATGACAGAGAACACTGAAGCTTTCTTT.

The V and J genes are TRBV3-1 and TRBJ1-1, with a tentative D call TRBD1 (5 bases). Trimming removed 4 bases from V and 4 bases from J, with 16 bases in between. The length of the CDR3 is 15 residues. Germline V gives CDR1 LGHDT, CDR2 YNNKEL (reference sequence). CDR3 nucleotides: TGTGCCAGCAGCCGCCCCGGGGGAGAGAGCACTGAAGCTTTCTTT. This sequence encodes CASSRPGGESTEAFF.

This clonotype has at least ten counts. This chain's CDR3 is CSASFVDTGELFF. The CDR3 DNA follows: TGCAGTGCTAGTTTTGTCGACACCGGGGAGCTGTTTTTT. The chain is built from TRBV20-1 and TRBJ2-2; D call uncertain. Germline V gives CDR1 DFQATT, CDR2 SNEGSKA (reference sequence). CDR3 length: 13 amino acids. The V end lost 3 bases, the J end lost 3 bases, and 8 bases lay between the germline ends.

This clonotype was recorded many times. The J gene is TRBJ1-5, the V gene TRBV6-2 or TRBV6-3; unclear D gene. CDR1 and CDR2 (germline): MNHEY, SVGEGT. The V gene lost 2 bases and the J gene lost 5 bases, with 7 bases spanning the gap. The CDR3 runs 13 residues. The CDR3 region has the DNA TGTGCCAGCAGTTACAAGGGTGATCAGCCCCAGCATTTT. It codes for CASSYKGDQPQHF.

This clonotype was detected many times. The chain uses TRBV18 and TRBJ1-2, with 7 positions matching TRBD1. Germline V gene lookup returns CDR1 KGHSH and CDR2 LQKENI. The CDR3 has 14 residues. J gave up 3 bases and V 5 bases, and 6 bases lay outside the gene matches. The CDR3 is CASSTDRADYGYTF. The CDR3 coding sequence is TGTGCCAGCTCAACCGACAGGGCGGACTATGGCTACACCTTC.

This clonotype was recorded at least ten times. The chain is built from TRBV5-1 and TRBJ2-7; a possible D gene is TRBD2 (5 bases). Germline values: CDR1 SGHRS, CDR2 YFSETQ. Trimming removed 0 bases at V and 0 bases at J, with 10 bases between. The CDR3 loop spans 15 amino acids. The CDR3 loop is CASSLGLGSSYEQYF. DNA for the CDR3: TGCGCCAGCAGCTTGGGACTGGGGAGCTCCTACGAGCAGTACTTC.

This clonotype was observed a handful of times. V gene TRBV5-8 combines with J gene TRBJ2-3; D ambiguous. V shed 4 bases and J shed 3 bases, with 12 bases lying between them. The CDR3 spans 14 residues. Germline CDR1 reads SGHTS; CDR2 reads YDEGEE. The CDR3 region is CASSRRQGTDTQYF. For the CDR3, the DNA is TGTGCCAGCAGCCGACGCCAAGGGACAGATACGCAGTATTTT.